This entry describes one TCR beta chain. Its antigen is currently not known. Base quality data are lacking; no much larger clone is found one base away. The data derive from a study of T cell responses to AZD1222 COVID-19 vaccine (dated by TCRdb to about 2021). Some background on the complete study: A total of over 230 trial participants underwent TCR sequencing, of whom roughly 210 had received two doses of AZD1222 and some 25 had received two doses of the MenACWY control vaccine. Trial participants were enrolled into age subgroups of 18-55, 56-69 and 70-plus years, which contained approximately 150, 28 and 58 TCR-sequenced participants, respectively. What the work shows at the level of the full study, not this receptor alone: The 56-69-year group was small, and its depth increase did not reach significance, likely because of low power. The whole spike protein was spanned by vaccine-associated CD4 TCRs, and dominant responses were seen in regions 160-218 and 743-854. Participants were mostly white British, with more females than males. The authors suggested clonal diversity may have been underestimated. After two AZD1222 doses, spike-specific TCR breadth and depth were significantly higher than at day 0 and than in MenACWY recipients. Conclusions about previously exposed vaccinees were limited because only 5 or 6 AZD1222 recipients were SARS-CoV-2 seropositive at baseline. Nearly half of unique spike-specific TCRs reportedly recognized epitopes outside regions mutated in the B.1.351 and B.1.1.7 variants. Because no day 14 peak-response samples were available, the repertoires could be characterized only after the peak T cell response.

The CDR3 regions of human TCRbeta chains were analyzed by immunosequencing. The authors' pipeline ran thus. TCRs in the repertoires were matched against a reference library of SARS-CoV-2-specific TCRs that had been generated with the MIRA antigen-specificity platform. Breadth was defined as the fraction of unique TCRs that were SARS-CoV-2-associated, and depth was defined as the fraction of total T cells that were SARS-CoV-2-associated. Each spike-specific TCR was assigned to its reactive spike region and to a CD4 or CD8 class using the MIRA data. Log10-transformed breadth and depth values were compared by one-way ANOVA with Sidak's multiple comparisons tests. TCRdb holds this immuneACCESS table with in-frame rearrangements only. Some clones are missing; in checked studies, unresolved V genes explain under half, and the rest has no known cause. V, J and clone size are taken as reported in that table, and D and trimming were inferred from the DNA itself. Present in this sample are around 160,000 clones, roughly 92% of which were seen just once. The ten largest clonotypes hold 5.1% of the sample.

The CDR3 runs 11 amino acids, cysteine and phenylalanine included. The retained sequence is limited to the CDR3, 33 bases, with the frame set at the first base. V lost 6 bases and J lost 1 base; the stretch between them is 6 bases long. The CDR1 and CDR2 encoded by the germline V gene (reference sequence) are DFQATT and SNEGSKA. This specimen's time point label, per the study, means: about 28 days (+/-7) after the second vaccine dose. Because spike-specific TCR depth and breadth did not differ between the two schedules, AZD1222 recipients who got a second dose at roughly 4 weeks were pooled with those who got a second dose at roughly 12 weeks. Vaccinee samples came from UK trials COV001 and COV002, including a single-blind randomized controlled phase 2/3 trial of AZD1222 (ChAdOx1 nCoV-19) in healthy adults. For TCRbeta chain sequencing, PBMC samples were collected from trial participants at day 0 and at day 28 after the second dose.

Recombination joined TRBV20-1 with TRBJ1-1; confidence is insufficient to name the D gene. The receptor was isolated from an adult who received the AZD1222 COVID-19 vaccine. Sequenced here: peripheral blood, sampled 28 days after the second AZD1222 dose. The CDR3 region reads CSAPRNTEAFF. At the DNA level, the sequence is TGCAGTGCCCCGAGGAACACTGAAGCTTTCTTT.